Described below is a single T cell receptor (beta chain) sequence and its context. This sample includes further DNA sequences coding for the same CDR3. The ends lost 2 bases at V and 3 bases at J; junction bases unmatched: 3. This CDR3 is 15 amino acids long. The V gene's germline CDR1 is MNHNY and CDR2 SVGAGI (reference sequence). How the authors handled the data: Counts of nucleated cells, estimated from reference gene primer amplification, were obtained. TCRdb keeps only in-frame clones here, not all; method: immunoSEQ multiplex PCR. V and J calls and clone size are those listed in that table; D and trimming were worked out from the DNA. The sample shows around 370,000 clones, approximately 90% of them seen only once. The data were obtained in a study of blood T cell repertoires in COVID-19. Study summary: COVID-19 samples collected from the United States, Italy and Spain covered acute and convalescent phases. PBMCs, B-cell-depleted T cells, or T cells were the source of the cDNA or gDNA that made up the material.

The chain recombines TRBV6-6 with TRBJ1-1, with TRBD1 matching over 10 bases. Sequencing was carried out using peripheral blood. This receptor was obtained from a woman under 30 who had recovered from COVID-19. CDR3 sequence reads: CASSYSGQGDTEAFF. The CDR3 DNA is TGTGCCAGCAGTTACAGCGGACAGGGGGACACTGAAGCTTTCTTT.